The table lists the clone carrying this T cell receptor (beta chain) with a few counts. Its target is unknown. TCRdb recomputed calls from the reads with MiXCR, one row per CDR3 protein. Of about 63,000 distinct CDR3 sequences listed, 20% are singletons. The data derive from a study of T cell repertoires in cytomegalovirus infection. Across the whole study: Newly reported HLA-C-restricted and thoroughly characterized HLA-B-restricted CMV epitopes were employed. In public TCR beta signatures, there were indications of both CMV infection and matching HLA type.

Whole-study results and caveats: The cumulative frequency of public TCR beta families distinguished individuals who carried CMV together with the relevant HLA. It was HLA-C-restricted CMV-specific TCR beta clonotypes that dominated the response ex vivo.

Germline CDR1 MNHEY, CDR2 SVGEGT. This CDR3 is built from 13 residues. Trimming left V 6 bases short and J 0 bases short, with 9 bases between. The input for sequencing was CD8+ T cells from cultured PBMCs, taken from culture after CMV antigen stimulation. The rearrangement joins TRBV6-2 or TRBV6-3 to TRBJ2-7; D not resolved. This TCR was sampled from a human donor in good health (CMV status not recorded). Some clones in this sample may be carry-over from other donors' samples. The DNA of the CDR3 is TGTGCCAGCAGCCCAGGCTACTCCTACGAGCAGTACTTC. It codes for CASSPGYSYEQYF.